This T cell receptor beta chain was captured in a study of OX40 agonist ivuxolimab in advanced cancers. TCRdb's table, derived via immunoSEQ multiplex PCR, lists solely in-frame clones and lacks some. This sample has some 78,000 clones; roughly 92% occur once, and the top ten carry 2.5% to 3%. With regard to this clone: What it binds is unknown.

General study points: Some patients without response likewise showed low normalized clonal expansion. Those patients achieving a partial response at 0.1-3.0 mg/kg showed among the lowest clonal expansion.

This sequence was found in an adult with an advanced solid tumor such as melanoma, head and neck, liver or kidney cancer. The specimen was CD4+ or CD8+ T cells sorted from blood, collected in a trial of the OX40 agonist ivuxolimab.

The chain's CDR3 is CASSLEPTGQPYNEQFF. DNA of the CDR3: TGTGCCAGCAGTTTGGAACCGACAGGACAACCTTACAATGAGCAGTTCTTC. The chain couples TRBV27 to TRBJ2-1; D might be TRBD1 (6 bases). From germline, CDR1 is MNHEY and CDR2 SMNVEV (reference sequence). The CDR3 spans 17 residues. The ends were cut back, 3 bases at V and 4 bases at J, with 19 bases in the middle.